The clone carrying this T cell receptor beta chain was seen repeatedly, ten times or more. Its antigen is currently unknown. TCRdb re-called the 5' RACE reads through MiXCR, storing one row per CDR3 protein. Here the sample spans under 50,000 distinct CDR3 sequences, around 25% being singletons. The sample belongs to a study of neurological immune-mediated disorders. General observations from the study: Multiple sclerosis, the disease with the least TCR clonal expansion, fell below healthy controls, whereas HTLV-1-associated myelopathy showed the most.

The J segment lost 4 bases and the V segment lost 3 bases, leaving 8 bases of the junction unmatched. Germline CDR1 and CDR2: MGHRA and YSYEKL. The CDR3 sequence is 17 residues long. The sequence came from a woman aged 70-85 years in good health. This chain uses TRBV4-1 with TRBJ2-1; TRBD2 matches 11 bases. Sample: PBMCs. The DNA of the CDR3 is TGCGCCAGCAGCCACCATCAGACTAGCGGGGATTACAATGAGCAGTTCTTC. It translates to CASSHHQTSGDYNEQFF.